Below, one T cell receptor (beta chain) is given with its context. This sample was included in a study of blood T cell repertoires in COVID-19. Study as a whole: Some COVID-19 samples were acute and others convalescent; all came from the United States, Italy and Spain.

Authors' data handling: Reference gene primer amplification gave estimated nucleated cell counts. The method was immunoSEQ multiplex PCR; TCRdb's version includes in-frame clones alone and lacks a portion of them. The DNA gave D and trimming, while V, J and clone size come from that table. The sample lists roughly 200,000 clones; around nine tenths were seen once. The CDR3 has 13 residues. Germline assignment: CDR1 SGHKS and CDR2 YYEKEE (reference sequence). V lost 4 bases to trimming and J lost 2 bases; unmatched junction nucleotides: 2. V and J are TRBV5-5 and TRBJ2-5; 7 bases match TRBD1. The material sequenced was peripheral blood. The clonotype originates from a man aged 40-49 years with active or convalescent COVID-19. The CDR3 nucleotides read TGTGCCAGCAGCAAGGGACAGCAAGAGACCCAGTACTTC. This codes for CASSKGQQETQYF. The full variable domain, completed using reference TRBV5-5 and TRBJ2-5, is DAGVTQSPTHLIKTRGQQVTLRCSPISGHKSVSWYQQVLGQGPQFIFQYYEKEERGRGNFPDRFSARQFPNYSSELNVNALLLGDSALYLCASSKGQQETQYFGPGTRLLVL.